The entry that follows covers one TCR beta chain sequence. The antigen is unknown. Trimming removed 5 bases from V and 6 bases from J, with 19 bases in between. Germline assignment: CDR1 LNHDA and CDR2 SQIVND (reference sequence). The CDR3 totals 15 residues. The record originates from a study of cytomegalovirus exposure and HLA in healthy donors. PCR primers comprised 60 Vbeta and 13 Jbeta primers. Using immunoSEQ multiplex PCR, the repertoire was profiled, and TCRdb retains in-frame clones only, with some absent. This sample has under 150,000 clones, with roughly 88% found just once. Healthy bone marrow donors made up the donor group. General study results and limits: The study designated fewer than 200 TCR beta chains cytomegalovirus-associated. A later analysis linked a missense DCLRE1C variant to TCR beta V- and J-gene trimming. Reports described diagnosis of cytomegalovirus status by the classifier as highly specific and sensitive.

The clonotype comes from a boy between 10 and 17 years old in good health and CMV-seronegative. The chain recombines TRBV19 with TRBJ1-1, with D possibly being TRBD1 (5 bases). The specimen sequenced was PBMCs. The chain's CDR3 is CASSLHPTGGPEAFF. The CDR3 nucleotides read TGTGCCAGTAGTCTCCACCCGACCGGGGGTCCTGAAGCTTTCTTT.